The 27 T cell receptor beta chains below all came from one sample that was sequenced in a study of T cell changes during pregnancy in multiple sclerosis. Here immunoSEQ multiplex PCR was the method, and the copy in TCRdb shows in-frame clones only, minus some. Found here are over 50,000 clones, over 80% of them singletons; the top ten hold 0.7% to 0.9%. Material: peripheral blood, obtained in the first trimester of pregnancy. The receptors come from a female donor in good health, enrolled as a control in a pregnancy study.

The chain links TRBV6-1 to TRBJ2-1; D perhaps matches TRBD1 (6 bases). Germline CDR1 reads MNHNS; CDR2 reads SASEGT. The CDR3 covers 14 residues. V lost 7 bases, J lost 9 bases, and 19 bases lay in between. The CDR3, as DNA: TGTGCCAGCACCCCCCGGGACATGAAGCCTGAGCAGTTCTTC. Translation gives CASTPRDMKPEQFF.

V usage is TRBV14 and J usage is TRBJ1-1, with 9 bases aligning to TRBD1. CDR1 SGHDN and CDR2 FVKESK come from the germline V gene. CDR3 length: 20 amino acids. Unmatched junction bases numbered 14, after V lost 0 bases and J lost 0 bases. The CDR3 reads CASSQELTGGRKPMNTEAFF. In nucleotides, the CDR3 is TGTGCCAGCAGCCAAGAATTGACAGGGGGTCGAAAACCCATGAACACTGAAGCTTTCTTT.

V is TRBV7-2 and J is TRBJ2-7, with a weak D call TRBD2 (6 bases). This CDR3 contains 17 residues. From germline, CDR1 is SGHTA and CDR2 FQGNSA. The ends were cut back, 6 bases at V and 3 bases at J, with 24 bases in the middle. CDR3 sequence: CASSLIPLRGAFYEQYF. The CDR3 DNA reads TGTGCCAGCAGTTTGATCCCATTGCGGGGAGCATTCTACGAGCAGTACTTC.

This rearrangement joins TRBV7-3 to TRBJ2-7, with 7 bases fitting TRBD2. The ends lost 3 bases at V and 4 bases at J; junction bases unmatched: 6. CDR3 length equals 14 residues. Germline lookup yields CDR1 SGHTA and CDR2 FQGTGA. CDR3 bases: TGTGCCAGCAGCTTGGCGGGGGACCCTTACGAGCAGTACTTC. This codes for CASSLAGDPYEQYF.

The CDR3 sequence is CASSEGAGGGEQFF. CDR3 nucleotides: TGTGCCAGCAGTGAAGGAGCCGGGGGTGGTGAGCAGTTCTTC. This chain connects TRBV2 to TRBJ2-1; a weak D match, TRBD2 (6 bases). This CDR3 is built from 14 residues. Germline V gene data show CDR1 as SNHLY and CDR2 as FYNNEI. Deletions cut 1 base from V and 9 bases from J, with 13 bases between.

V is TRBV19 and J is TRBJ1-2, with D possibly matching TRBD1 (6 bases). This CDR3 has 14 residues. From germline, CDR1 is LNHDA and CDR2 SQIVND (reference sequence). Trimming cost V 8 bases and J 3 bases, with 16 bases left between them. Written as DNA, the CDR3 is TGTGCCAGTCAATTAACCAGGGGTGACTATGGCTACACCTTC. Protein sequence: CASQLTRGDYGYTF.

The chain uses TRBV7-2 and TRBJ1-6; TRBD1 matches at 9 bases. The CDR3 extends over 16 amino acids. Looked up from germline, CDR1 is SGHTA and CDR2 is FQGNSA. Germline trimming cut 6 bases from V and 7 bases from J; bases unmatched to any gene: 10. CDR3 region: CASSLPGQGRNSPLHF. DNA for the CDR3: TGTGCCAGCAGTTTACCGGGACAGGGAAGAAATTCACCCCTCCACTTT. The entire variable domain, with the rest obtained from reference TRBV7-2 and TRBJ1-6, is as follows: GAGVSQSPSNKVTEKGKDVELRCDPISGHTALYWYRQSLGQGLEFLIYFQGNSAPDKSGLPSDRFSAERTGGSVSTLTIQRTQQEDSAVYLCASSLPGQGRNSPLHFGNGTRLTVT.

The chain carries TRBV11-1 and TRBJ2-3, with TRBD1 matching 7 bases. Per the germline V gene, CDR1 is SGHAT and CDR2 is FQDESV (reference sequence). The CDR3 is 14 amino acids. V shed 3 bases, J shed 4 bases, and the junction held 4 bases outside the gene matches. CDR3 in DNA: TGTGCCAGCAGCTTGGGACAGAGGGCAGATACGCAGTATTTT. This translates into CASSLGQRADTQYF.

CDR3 nucleotide sequence: TGTGCCAGCAGCAAGGAACAGGGGAACACCGGGGAGCTGTTTTTT. Residues: CASSKEQGNTGELFF. The J gene is TRBJ2-2, the V gene TRBV9, with D possibly TRBD1 on 6 matching bases. V was cut by 4 bases and J by 1 base, with 11 bases left in between. The length of the CDR3 is 15 residues. Germline V lookup: CDR1 SGDLS, CDR2 YYNGEE.

This clone has a single count. This chain connects TRBV27 to TRBJ1-2; 12 bases map to TRBD1. This CDR3 is 19 amino acids long. Per germline, CDR1 MNHEY and CDR2 SMNVEV (reference sequence). V shed 3 bases, J shed 2 bases, and the junction held 13 bases outside the gene matches. For the CDR3, the DNA is TGTGCCAGCAGTTTTCGGGCTGGGACAGGGGGCTTTTTCAACTATGGCTACACCTTC. It encodes CASSFRAGTGGFFNYGYTF.

The J gene is TRBJ2-2, the V gene TRBV10-3; maybe TRBD1 (5 bases). The CDR3 loop spans 18 amino acids. Trimming left V 4 bases short and J 0 bases short, with 18 bases between. Germline V gives CDR1 ENHRY, CDR2 SYGVKD. DNA of the CDR3: TGTGCCATCAGTGTAGTAAACCAACGACAGTCGAACACCGGGGAGCTGTTTTTT. This codes for CAISVVNQRQSNTGELFF.

The rearrangement links TRBV27 to TRBJ1-1, with D perhaps matching TRBD1 (6 bases). Deletions cut 5 bases from V and 1 base from J, with 8 bases between. From germline, CDR1 is MNHEY and CDR2 SMNVEV (reference sequence). The CDR3 has 13 amino acids. In DNA, the CDR3 is TGTGCCAGCAGTGGGGGACAGAACACTGAAGCTTTCTTT. The encoded protein is CASSGGQNTEAFF.

The chain combines TRBV4-2 with TRBJ2-5; a possible D gene is TRBD2 (7 bases). CDR1 and CDR2 from the germline V gene are LGHNA and YNFKEQ. The CDR3 covers 15 residues. With 4 bases removed from V and 1 base from J, the gap between germline ends came to 13 bases. CDR3: CASSLQRGGQETQYF. DNA for the CDR3: TGTGCCAGCAGCCTCCAGAGGGGGGGCCAAGAGACCCAGTACTTC.

Here the CDR3 DNA reads TGTGCCAGCCCCACTGACAGGGCAGACACCGGGGAGCTGTTTTTT. This codes for CASPTDRADTGELFF. The chain links TRBV18 to TRBJ2-2, with 7 bases aligning to TRBD1. J was trimmed by 3 bases and V by 8 bases; bases with no gene match: 9. The CDR3 is 15 amino acids. Per the germline V gene, CDR1 is KGHSH and CDR2 is LQKENI.

The chain employs TRBV5-5 and TRBJ2-1, with TRBD2 matching 9 bases. From germline, CDR1 is SGHKS and CDR2 YYEKEE (reference sequence). The CDR3 runs 16 residues. J was trimmed by 3 bases and V by 6 bases; bases with no gene match: 10. In DNA form, the CDR3 reads TGTGCCAGCAACGCGGGGGGGACACCTGACTACAATGAGCAGTTCTTC. Residues: CASNAGGTPDYNEQFF.

A single count supports this clone. The J gene is TRBJ2-1, the V gene TRBV11-1; 13 bases match TRBD2. Germline CDR1 is SGHAT and CDR2 is FQDESV (reference sequence). Trimming removed 3 bases from V and 5 bases from J; junction bases left unmatched: 4. The CDR3 runs 16 residues. The CDR3 DNA is TGTGCCAGCAGCTTCCGGACTAGCGGGGGACACAATGAGCAGTTCTTC. Protein: CASSFRTSGGHNEQFF. The full variable domain, with the rest looked up from reference TRBV11-1 and TRBJ2-1, is EAEVAQSPRYKITEKSQAVAFWCDPISGHATLYWYRQILGQGPELLVQFQDESVVDDSQLPKDRFSAERLKGVDSTLKIQPAELGDSAMYLCASSFRTSGGHNEQFFGPGTRLTVL.

On this clone: The same CDR3 is also encoded by other DNA sequences in this sample. The chain couples TRBV5-1 to TRBJ1-1, with 8 bases identical to TRBD1. Per the germline V gene, CDR1 is SGHRS and CDR2 is YFSETQ. This CDR3 region has 14 residues. Trimming took 5 bases from V and 1 from J; bases not matched to a gene: 4. The CDR3 here is CASSSGTGNTEAFF. In DNA form, the CDR3 reads TGCGCCAGCAGTTCCGGGACAGGGAACACTGAAGCTTTCTTT.

The rearrangement joins TRBV5-4 to TRBJ1-1, with 9 bases identical to TRBD1. With V trimmed by 4 bases and J by 4 bases, 8 bases remained unmatched. The CDR3 covers 15 residues. Germline values: CDR1 SGHNT, CDR2 YYREEE (reference sequence). The CDR3 is CASSPIQGALTEAFF. In DNA, the CDR3 is TGTGCCAGCAGCCCTATACAGGGGGCTCTCACTGAAGCTTTCTTT.

The V gene is TRBV9, the J gene TRBJ2-7; 8 positions agree with TRBD2. Trimming at V came to 0 bases and at J to 2 bases, leaving 4 bases not matched to a gene. This CDR3 spans 15 amino acids. The germline CDR1 and CDR2 sequences are SGDLS and YYNGEE. The CDR3 here is CASSVGAAGAYEQYF. CDR3 bases: TGTGCCAGCAGCGTAGGGGCAGCGGGGGCCTACGAGCAGTACTTC.

V and J are TRBV29-1 and TRBJ2-3, with 8 bases aligning to TRBD2. The CDR3 extends over 14 amino acids. V shed 5 bases, J shed 2 bases, and the junction held 6 bases outside the gene matches. Germline V gene data show CDR1 as SQVTM and CDR2 as ANQGSEA. The CDR3 protein is CSVSPGGNTDTQYF. CDR3 bases: TGCAGCGTTTCCCCGGGAGGGAACACAGATACGCAGTATTTT.

About this clone: Other nucleotide sequences in the sample specify the same CDR3. J is TRBJ2-7 and V is TRBV18; TRBD1 agrees at 7 bases. CDR3 size: 14 residues. CDR1 and CDR2 from the germline V gene are KGHSH and LQKENI. The V and J ends lost 2 bases and 3 bases, in that order; junction bases with no gene match: 4. The CDR3 loop is CASSPGQGDYEQYF. CDR3 DNA sequence: TGTGCCAGCTCACCAGGGCAGGGGGACTACGAGCAGTACTTC.

The chain combines TRBV30 with TRBJ1-1; TRBD1 is a possible D gene (6 bases). V lost 8 bases and J 0 bases, leaving 13 bases between the germline ends. This CDR3 spans 13 amino acids. CDR1 is GTSNPN, CDR2 SVGIG, per germline (reference sequence). The CDR3 spells CARNQGMNTEAFF. CDR3 bases: TGTGCCAGAAACCAGGGGATGAACACTGAAGCTTTCTTT.

In its sample, this clone was seen a few times. This chain uses TRBV25-1 with TRBJ1-1, with D perhaps TRBD1 (5 bases). This CDR3 spans 13 amino acids. Trimming removed 8 bases at V and 3 bases at J, with 13 bases between. The germline CDR1 and CDR2 sequences are MGHDK and SYGVNS. DNA for the CDR3: TGTGCCAGCCAGGGTCTTGGGTACACTGAAGCTTTCTTT. Protein sequence: CASQGLGYTEAFF.

V and J are TRBV7-9 and TRBJ2-1; D may be TRBD1 (7 bases). The CDR3 is 18 residues long. Germline assignment: CDR1 SEHNR and CDR2 FQNEAQ (reference sequence). Between the trimmed V and J ends, which lost 3 bases and 6 bases, there was a span of 24 bases. CDR3 loop: CASSFRGVGGKASNEQFF. DNA of the CDR3: TGTGCCAGCAGCTTCAGGGGGGTTGGGGGCAAGGCGAGCAATGAGCAGTTCTTC.

V is TRBV4-3 and J is TRBJ1-3, with D possibly being TRBD1 (6 bases). CDR3 size: 19 residues. Trimming shortened V by 0 bases and J by 4 bases, and 22 bases separated the two germline ends. Germline CDR1 LGHNA, CDR2 YSLEER. The CDR3 is CASSQEPGHQLTFGNTIYF. The CDR3 DNA reads TGCGCCAGCAGCCAAGAGCCGGGACACCAGCTTACGTTCGGAAACACCATATATTTT.

This chain uses TRBV6-5 with TRBJ2-5; 10 bases map to TRBD1. The germline gives CDR1 MNHEY, CDR2 SVGAGI. V gave up 2 bases and J gave up 10 bases; unmatched junction bases: 4. CDR3 size: 13 residues. The CDR3 is CASSYGTGVDQYF. CDR3 nucleotides: TGTGCCAGCAGTTACGGGACAGGGGTGGACCAGTACTTC.

The J gene is TRBJ2-7, the V gene TRBV11-3, with a possible D match to TRBD2 (5 bases). V dropped 4 bases and J dropped 4 bases, with 11 bases sitting between them. The CDR3 loop spans 13 amino acids. Germline V gene sequence: CDR1 SGHNT, CDR2 YENEEA. In DNA form, the CDR3 reads TGTGCCAGCAGCTCATATTCGGGGTACGAGCAGTACTTC. Protein product: CASSSYSGYEQYF.